A single sample gave rise to the 13 T cell receptor beta chains below, sequenced in a study of chemoradiotherapy in HPV16-positive cancers. Data came from immunoSEQ multiplex PCR; TCRdb stores just in-frame clones and leaves some out. This table has fewer than 8,000 clones, approximately 91% appearing once. This specimen was taken from a patient who underwent chemoradiotherapy. The source is a human donor with HPV-associated anogenital cancer.

This chain links TRBV6-1 with TRBJ1-5; D is unclear. The V gene's germline CDR1 is MNHNS and CDR2 SASEGT. The CDR3 extends over 13 amino acids. V dropped 2 bases and J dropped 7 bases, with 9 bases sitting between them. CDR3 DNA: TGTGCCAGCAGTGAAAAGCCTTCCCAGCCCCAGCATTTT. Protein product: CASSEKPSQPQHF.

This clone turned up a few times. This chain connects TRBV5-1 to TRBJ1-1; D gene unclear. V lost 4 bases, J lost 1 base, and 11 bases lay in between. This CDR3 is 14 amino acids long. CDR1 SGHRS and CDR2 YFSETQ come from the germline V gene. The CDR3 sequence: CASSVSPPNTEAFF. The CDR3 DNA sequence: TGCGCCAGCAGCGTTAGTCCACCGAACACTGAAGCTTTCTTT. The full variable domain, completed using reference TRBV5-1 and TRBJ1-1, is KAGVTQTPRYLIKTRGQQVTLSCSPISGHRSVSWYQQTPGQGLQFLFEYFSETQRNKGNFPGRFSGRQFSNSRSEMNVSTLELGDSALYLCASSVSPPNTEAFFGQGTRLTVV.

V gene TRBV27 combines with J gene TRBJ1-1; D might be TRBD1 (5 bases). The CDR3 contains 14 residues. V was shortened by 10 bases and J by 0 bases, with 15 bases between the two germline ends. Looked up from germline, CDR1 is MNHEY and CDR2 is SMNVEV (reference sequence). The CDR3 bases are TGTGCCACCGCACCGGGACGGTTGAACACTGAAGCTTTCTTT. Protein sequence: CATAPGRLNTEAFF.

The V gene is TRBV6-1, the J gene TRBJ1-1; TRBD1 might be the D (5 bases). V was cut by 11 bases and J by 7 bases, with 17 bases left in between. From germline, CDR1 is MNHNS and CDR2 SASEGT. The CDR3 contains 12 residues. The CDR3 loop reads CAGGASGNEAFF. The CDR3 region has the DNA TGTGCCGGTGGGGCGTCGGGGAATGAAGCTTTCTTT.

The V and J genes are TRBV6-4 and TRBJ2-3, with D unresolved. The CDR3 totals 13 residues. The V gene's germline CDR1 is MRHNA and CDR2 SNTAGT. The V end lost 3 bases, the J end lost 1 base, and 5 bases lay between the germline ends. This CDR3 is CASSEVGTDTQYF. As DNA, the CDR3 is TGTGCCAGCAGTGAAGTCGGCACAGATACGCAGTATTTT.

The chain recombines TRBV5-1 with TRBJ2-1; a weak D match, TRBD2 (6 bases). This CDR3 spans 15 amino acids. Trimming removed 0 bases from V and 6 bases from J, with 13 bases in between. Germline V gives CDR1 SGHRS, CDR2 YFSETQ. CDR3 DNA sequence: TGCGCCAGCAGCTTGGACGGGACTCCCTCCAATGAGCAGTTCTTC. Protein product: CASSLDGTPSNEQFF. Combining the CDR3 with reference TRBV5-1 and TRBJ2-1 gives the whole variable domain KAGVTQTPRYLIKTRGQQVTLSCSPISGHRSVSWYQQTPGQGLQFLFEYFSETQRNKGNFPGRFSGRQFSNSRSEMNVSTLELGDSALYLCASSLDGTPSNEQFFGPGTRLTVL.

A remark on this clone: Other nucleotide sequences in the sample specify the same CDR3. V and J are TRBV19 and TRBJ2-1, with D maybe TRBD2 (6 bases). V was clipped by 1 base and J by 7 bases, with 8 bases between them. CDR3 length: 13 residues. CDR1 is LNHDA and CDR2 is SQIVND in the germline V gene (reference sequence). The CDR3 region has the DNA TGTGCCAGTAGTATAGGTCGGGGGAATGAGCAGTTCTTC. Its protein is CASSIGRGNEQFF.

The J gene is TRBJ1-5, the V gene TRBV4-2; D gene uncertain. This CDR3 has 15 amino acids. Germline-derived CDR1 and CDR2 are LGHNA and YNFKEQ. The ends were cut back, 0 bases at V and 5 bases at J, with 11 bases in the middle. The CDR3 loop reads CASSQDPSLDQPQHF. The CDR3 DNA sequence: TGTGCCAGCAGCCAAGATCCCAGCCTAGATCAGCCCCAGCATTTT.

The J gene is TRBJ2-7, the V gene TRBV19; D is uncertain. Deletions cut 7 bases from V and 6 bases from J, with 13 bases between. Germline V lookup: CDR1 LNHDA, CDR2 SQIVND (reference sequence). This CDR3 is 12 amino acids long. The CDR3 DNA is TGTGCCAGTATGGCAGGACCCGGCGAGCAGTACTTC. Translating it yields CASMAGPGEQYF.

This sequence joins TRBV2 and TRBJ1-4; TRBD1 matches 7 bases. The CDR3 consists of 15 residues. Germline V gene data show CDR1 as SNHLY and CDR2 as FYNNEI. Trimming cost V 3 bases and J 10 bases; bases outside gene matches: 11. The DNA for the CDR3 is TGTGCCAGCAGTGAGGGGGCAGGGGGAATTGGAAAACTGTTTTTT. It translates to CASSEGAGGIGKLFF. The full variable domain, its missing parts supplied by reference TRBV2 and TRBJ1-4, is EPEVTQTPSHQVTQMGQEVILRCVPISNHLYFYWYRQILGQKVEFLVSFYNNEISEKSEIFDDQFSVERPDGSNFTLKIRSTKLEDSAMYFCASSEGAGGIGKLFFGSGTQLSVL.

The chain is built from TRBV6-4 and TRBJ1-5; D is uncertain. Trimming took 7 bases from V and 0 from J, leaving 13 bases between them. This CDR3 contains 15 residues. Germline CDR1 MRHNA, CDR2 SNTAGT. CDR3 nucleotide sequence: TGTGCCAGCACCGCGGCAGGTCCTAGCAATCAGCCCCAGCATTTT. Encoded protein: CASTAAGPSNQPQHF.

The rearrangement links TRBV11-3 to TRBJ2-2, with 8 bases fitting TRBD2. This CDR3 is built from 16 residues. CDR1 and CDR2 from the germline V gene are SGHNT and YENEEA. Trimming removed 5 bases from V and 2 bases from J; junction bases left unmatched: 7. This CDR3 is CASSLILAGNTGELFF. The CDR3 DNA follows: TGTGCCAGCAGCCTTATCCTAGCGGGCAACACCGGGGAGCTGTTTTTT.

The genes are TRBV6-6 and TRBJ1-4; possibly TRBD1 for D (5 bases). The length of the CDR3 is 14 residues. V was cut by 2 bases and J by 10 bases, with 14 bases left in between. CDR1 is MNHNY, CDR2 SVGAGI, per germline (reference sequence). The CDR3 DNA follows: TGTGCCAGCAGTTACGGGGACTCTCGTATAAAACTGTTTTTT. Protein: CASSYGDSRIKLFF.